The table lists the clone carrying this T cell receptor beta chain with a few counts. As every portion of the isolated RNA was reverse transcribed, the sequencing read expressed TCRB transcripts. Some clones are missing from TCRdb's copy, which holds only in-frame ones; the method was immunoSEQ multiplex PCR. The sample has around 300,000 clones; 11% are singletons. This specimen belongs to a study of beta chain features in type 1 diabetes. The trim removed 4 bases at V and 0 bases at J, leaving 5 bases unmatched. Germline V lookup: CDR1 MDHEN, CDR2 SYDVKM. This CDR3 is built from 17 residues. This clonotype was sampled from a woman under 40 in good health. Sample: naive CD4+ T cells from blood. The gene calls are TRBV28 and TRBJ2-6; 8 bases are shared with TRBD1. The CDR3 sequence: CASSSGQGPSGANVLTF. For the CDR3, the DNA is TGTGCCAGCAGTTCCGGACAGGGACCCTCTGGGGCCAACGTCCTGACTTTC.